The clone carrying this TCR beta chain has at least ten counts. This specimen belongs to a study of T-cell reconstitution after alpha-beta-depleted transplantation in children. The CDR3 consists of 13 residues. Germline assignment: CDR1 SQVTM and CDR2 ANQGSEA. With 6 bases clipped from V and 3 bases from J, the junction kept 8 bases outside the gene matches. The TCRbeta library was prepared with unique molecular identifiers. TCRdb reprocessed the PCR reads via MiXCR and lists one record per CDR3 protein. Among a few hundred thousand distinct CDR3 sequences listed, about a tenth were seen once. This specimen consisted of PBMCs from the stem cell graft donor, obtained from the stem cell graft. This TCR was recovered from a human donor who donated a stem cell graft to a child with acute lymphoblastic leukemia. The chain links TRBV29-1 to TRBJ2-7, with 7 bases identical to TRBD1. CDR3 region: CSVPGTVSYEQYF. The CDR3 DNA follows: TGCAGCGTCCCAGGGACAGTTAGCTACGAGCAGTACTTC.